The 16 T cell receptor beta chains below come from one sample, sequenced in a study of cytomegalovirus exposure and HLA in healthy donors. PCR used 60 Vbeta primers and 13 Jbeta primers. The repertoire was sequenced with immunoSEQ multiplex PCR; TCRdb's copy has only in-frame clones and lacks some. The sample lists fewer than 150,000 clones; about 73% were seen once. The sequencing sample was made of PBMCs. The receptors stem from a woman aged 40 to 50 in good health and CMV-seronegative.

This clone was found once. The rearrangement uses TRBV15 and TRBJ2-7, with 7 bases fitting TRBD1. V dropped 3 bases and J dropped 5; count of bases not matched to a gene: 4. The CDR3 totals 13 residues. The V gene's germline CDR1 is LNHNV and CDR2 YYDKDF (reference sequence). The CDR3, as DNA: TGTGCCACCAGCAGTGGGACAGTAAACGAGCAGTACTTC. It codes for CATSSGTVNEQYF.

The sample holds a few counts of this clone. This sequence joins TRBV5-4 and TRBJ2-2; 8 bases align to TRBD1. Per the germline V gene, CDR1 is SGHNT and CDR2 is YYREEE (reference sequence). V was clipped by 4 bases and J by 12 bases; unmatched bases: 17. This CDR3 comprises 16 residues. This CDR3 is CASSQERTGGRGKLFF. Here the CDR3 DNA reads TGTGCCAGCAGCCAAGAACGTACAGGGGGGCGTGGGAAGCTGTTTTTT.

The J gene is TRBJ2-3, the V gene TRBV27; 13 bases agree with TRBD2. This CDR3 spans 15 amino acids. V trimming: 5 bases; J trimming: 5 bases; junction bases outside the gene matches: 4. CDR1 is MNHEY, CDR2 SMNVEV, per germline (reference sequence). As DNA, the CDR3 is TGTGCCAGCAGTGGACTAGCGGGAGTCGGAGATACGCAGTATTTT. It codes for CASSGLAGVGDTQYF.

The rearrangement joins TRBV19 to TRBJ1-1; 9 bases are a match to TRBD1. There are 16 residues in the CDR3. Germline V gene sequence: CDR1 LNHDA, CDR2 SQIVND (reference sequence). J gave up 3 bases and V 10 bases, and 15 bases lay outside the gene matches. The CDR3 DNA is TGTGCCACCAGCCGGACAGGGGAAGTTTTGGACACTGAAGCTTTCTTT. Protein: CATSRTGEVLDTEAFF. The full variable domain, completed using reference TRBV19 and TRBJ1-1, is DGGITQSPKYLFRKEGQNVTLSCEQNLNHDAMYWYRQDPGQGLRLIYYSQIVNDFQKGDIAEGYSVSREKKESFPLTVTSAQKNPTAFYLCATSRTGEVLDTEAFFGQGTRLTVV.

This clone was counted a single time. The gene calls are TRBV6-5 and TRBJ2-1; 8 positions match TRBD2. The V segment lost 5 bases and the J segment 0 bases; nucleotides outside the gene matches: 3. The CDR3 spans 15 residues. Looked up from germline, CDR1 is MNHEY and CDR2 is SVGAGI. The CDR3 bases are TGTGCCAGCAGTCCCGGGACTAGCTCCTACAATGAGCAGTTCTTC. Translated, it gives CASSPGTSSYNEQFF.

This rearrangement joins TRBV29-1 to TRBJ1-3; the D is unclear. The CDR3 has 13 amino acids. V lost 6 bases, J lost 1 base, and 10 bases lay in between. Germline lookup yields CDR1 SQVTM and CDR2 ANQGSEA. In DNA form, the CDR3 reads TGCAGCGTCACCGGGTGGTCTGGAAACACCATATATTTT. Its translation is CSVTGWSGNTIYF. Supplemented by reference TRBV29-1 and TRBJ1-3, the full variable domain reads SAVISQKPSRDICQRGTSLTIQCQVDSQVTMMFWYRQQPGQSLTLIATANQGSEATYESGFVIDKFPISRPNLTFSTLTVSNMSPEDSSIYLCSVTGWSGNTIYFGEGSWLTVV.

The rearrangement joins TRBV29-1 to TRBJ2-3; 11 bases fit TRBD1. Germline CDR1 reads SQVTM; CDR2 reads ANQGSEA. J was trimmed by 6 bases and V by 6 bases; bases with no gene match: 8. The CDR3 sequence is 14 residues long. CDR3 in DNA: TGCAGCGTGGTCCGGACAGGGGGCATGGATACGCAGTATTTT. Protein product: CSVVRTGGMDTQYF.

The CDR3 DNA is TGTGCCAGCAGCGCACCGGGACTAGCGGGGGGGCCTAATGAGCAGTTCTTC. Encoded protein: CASSAPGLAGGPNEQFF. The chain uses TRBV7-3 and TRBJ2-1, with 16 bases aligning to TRBD2. CDR1 is SGHTA, CDR2 FQGTGA, per germline. This CDR3 has 17 residues. J was trimmed by 7 bases and V by 5 bases; bases with no gene match: 8.

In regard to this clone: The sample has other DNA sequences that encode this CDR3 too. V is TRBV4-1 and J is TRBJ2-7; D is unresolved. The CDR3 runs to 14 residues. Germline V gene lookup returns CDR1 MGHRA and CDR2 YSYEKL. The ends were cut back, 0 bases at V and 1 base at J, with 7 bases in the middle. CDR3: CASSQEGGSYEQYF. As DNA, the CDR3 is TGCGCCAGCAGCCAAGAAGGCGGTTCCTACGAGCAGTACTTC.

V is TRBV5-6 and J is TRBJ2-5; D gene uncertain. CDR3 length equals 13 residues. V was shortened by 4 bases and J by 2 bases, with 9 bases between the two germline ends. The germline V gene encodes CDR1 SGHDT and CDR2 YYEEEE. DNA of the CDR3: TGTGCCAGCAGCCTTGACACTCAAGAGACCCAGTACTTC. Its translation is CASSLDTQETQYF.

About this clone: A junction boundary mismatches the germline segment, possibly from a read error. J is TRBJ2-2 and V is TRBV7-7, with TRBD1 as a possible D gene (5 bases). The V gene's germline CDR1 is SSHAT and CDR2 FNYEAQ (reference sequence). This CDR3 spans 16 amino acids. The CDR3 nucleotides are TGTGCTAGCAGCCCCCCCCAGGGTCGTGTCACCGGGGAGCTGTTTTTT. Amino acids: CASSPPQGRVTGELFF.

The CDR3 protein is CASSLDLAGGDTQYF. As DNA, the CDR3 is TGTGCCAGCAGCTTAGATCTCGCGGGGGGAGATACGCAGTATTTT. The chain uses TRBV11-2 and TRBJ2-3, with 8 bases fitting TRBD2. Germline V gene sequence: CDR1 SGHAT, CDR2 FQNNGV. CDR3 size: 15 residues. V was pared by 0 bases and J by 5 bases, with 4 bases of the junction left unmatched. The variable domain in full, with the rest retrieved from reference TRBV11-2 and TRBJ2-3, is EAGVAQSPRYKIIEKRQSVAFWCNPISGHATLYWYQQILGQGPKLLIQFQNNGVVDDSQLPKDRFSAERLKGVDSTLKIQPAKLEDSAVYLCASSLDLAGGDTQYFGPGTRLTVL.

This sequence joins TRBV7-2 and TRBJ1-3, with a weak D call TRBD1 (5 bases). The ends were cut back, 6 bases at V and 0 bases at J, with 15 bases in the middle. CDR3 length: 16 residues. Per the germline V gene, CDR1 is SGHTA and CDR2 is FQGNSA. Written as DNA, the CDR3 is TGTGCCAGCAGTCCAAACGGGGGAGGCTCTGGAAACACCATATATTTT. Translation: CASSPNGGGSGNTIYF.

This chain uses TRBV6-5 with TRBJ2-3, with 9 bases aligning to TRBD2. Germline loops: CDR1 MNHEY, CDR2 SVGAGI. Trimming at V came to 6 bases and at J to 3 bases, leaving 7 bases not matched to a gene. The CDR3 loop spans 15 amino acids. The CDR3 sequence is CASSRGGGSTDTQYF. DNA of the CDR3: TGTGCCAGCAGCCGCGGGGGGGGCAGTACAGATACGCAGTATTTT.

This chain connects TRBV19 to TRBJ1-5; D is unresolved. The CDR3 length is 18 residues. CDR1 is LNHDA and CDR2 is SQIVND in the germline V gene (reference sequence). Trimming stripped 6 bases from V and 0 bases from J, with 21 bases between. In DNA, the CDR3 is TGTGCCAGTAGCTCGTGGGAGGGTGCATTTTATAGCAATCAGCCCCAGCATTTT. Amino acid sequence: CASSSWEGAFYSNQPQHF.

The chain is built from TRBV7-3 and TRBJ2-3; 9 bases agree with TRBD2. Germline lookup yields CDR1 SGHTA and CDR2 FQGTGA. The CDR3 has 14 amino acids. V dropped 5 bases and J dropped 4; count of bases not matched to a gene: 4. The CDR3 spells CASSMIAGADTQYF. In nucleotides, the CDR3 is TGTGCCAGCAGCATGATAGCGGGGGCAGATACGCAGTATTTT.